Presented here are 3 T cell receptor beta chains from one specimen sequenced in a study of beta chain features in type 1 diabetes. General observations from the study: Moderate but significant shortening of TCRB CDR3s was recorded in all four CD4+ subsets from Type 1 diabetes patients.

What these receptors recognize is not known. Expressed TCRB transcripts were sequenced after all isolated RNA was converted to cDNA. The data were produced by immunoSEQ multiplex PCR, yet TCRdb's version contains in-frame clones alone and is incomplete. The data show 240,000 or so clones, more than 11% seen once. Sequencing was carried out using naive CD4+ T cells from blood. These receptors were collected from a man aged 25-45 years with type 1 diabetes.

This chain links TRBV7-2 with TRBJ2-1; 7 bases map to TRBD2. CDR1 and CDR2 (germline): SGHTA, FQGNSA. There are 17 residues in the CDR3. J lost 4 bases, V lost 2 bases, and 11 bases had no gene match. CDR3 nucleotide sequence: TGTGCCAGCAGCTTAAACCCACGAGGTAGCGGGTACAATGAGCAGTTCTTC. Its translation is CASSLNPRGSGYNEQFF.

The J gene is TRBJ2-7, the V gene TRBV5-1, with D perhaps TRBD1 (5 bases). Trimming took off 5 bases at V and 6 bases at J, with 15 bases between the two ends. The germline V gene has CDR1 SGHRS and CDR2 YFSETQ. CDR3 size: 13 residues. CDR3 DNA: TGCGCCAGCAGGGAACCTCAGGGTTCCGAGCAGTACTTC. Residues: CASREPQGSEQYF.

The chain joins TRBV6-5 to TRBJ2-7, with 7 nucleotides matching TRBD2. This CDR3 has 15 amino acids. After removal of 0 bases from V and 4 bases from J, the junction contained 6 bases not matched to a gene. Germline V CDR1 and CDR2: MNHEY, SVGAGI. The CDR3 sequence: CASSYSRGSGYEQYF. CDR3 nucleotides: TGTGCCAGCAGTTACTCGCGCGGGAGTGGATACGAGCAGTACTTC.